This record concerns one T cell receptor beta chain sequence. J was trimmed by 5 bases and V by 1 base; bases with no gene match: 5. The CDR3 has 14 amino acids. The germline gives CDR1 DFQATT, CDR2 SNEGSKA (reference sequence). This sample was included in a study of CD8 T cells in ankylosing spondylitis. TCRdb analysed the 5' RACE reads with MiXCR anew, one entry per CDR3 protein. The table lists about 310,000 distinct CDR3 sequences, about a fifth of them singletons, with 3.5% to 4.5% in the top ten. The rearrangement links TRBV20-1 to TRBJ2-5, with 9 bases identical to TRBD2. Material for sequencing was blood, either unsorted or a sorted T cell fraction (not recorded which). The TCR was taken from a female donor with ankylosing spondylitis or in good health (not recorded which). The CDR3 region is CSARARGGMETQYF. CDR3 nucleotide sequence: TGCAGTGCTAGAGCGCGGGGGGGGATGGAGACCCAGTACTTC.